The source of this T cell receptor beta chain is a study of T cells in Graves' hyperthyroidism and ophthalmopathy. In regard to this clonotype: Its antigen remains unidentified.

Authors of the study amplified TCR beta CDR3 regions from RNA transcripts. The HTBI primer set served for first-round RT-PCR of the TCR CDR3. TCRdb re-derived calls from the multiplex PCR reads in MiXCR, one entry per CDR3 protein. The data show around 500,000 distinct CDR3 sequences, around a fifth seen once. Each diagnosis drew on symptoms, thyroxine, TRAb, thyroid ultrasound and orbital computed tomography findings. The PBMCs were taken from around 10 ml of fresh peripheral blood. Overall study results and limits: The majority of expanded thyroid clonotypes above 0.001 also appeared in blood. Classification by a 13 V-J model distinguished ophthalmopathy from stable hyperthyroidism.

The germline gives CDR1 GTSNPN, CDR2 SVGIG (reference sequence). Deletions cut 7 bases from V and 1 base from J, with 14 bases between. CDR3 length: 14 amino acids. The origin of this receptor is a woman in her 70s with Graves' ophthalmopathy. The gene calls are TRBV30 and TRBJ1-3; TRBD1 is a possible D gene (6 bases). The sample consisted of blood. CDR3 loop: CASNTGTSGNTIYF. Here the CDR3 DNA reads TGTGCCTCGAATACAGGGACATCTGGAAACACCATATATTTT.